A single sample gave rise to the 13 T cell receptor beta chains below, sequenced in a study of T cell repertoires in cytomegalovirus infection. From the reads, TCRdb called clonotypes with MiXCR, one entry per CDR3 protein. Of around 170,000 distinct CDR3 sequences listed, approximately 15% are singletons. The sequencing input was PBMCs. The receptors were gathered from a human donor in good health (CMV status not recorded). Some clones in this sample may be carry-over from other donors' samples.

This clonotype was picked up many times. The rearrangement links TRBV7-2 to TRBJ1-1; D not resolved. Trimming stripped 7 bases from V and 0 bases from J, with 12 bases between. The germline gives CDR1 SGHTA, CDR2 FQGNSA. This CDR3 comprises 14 residues. CDR3 DNA sequence: TGTGCCAGCACCCTTACGGGGATGAACACTGAAGCTTTCTTT. This gives the protein CASTLTGMNTEAFF. Filled out from reference TRBV7-2 and TRBJ1-1, the complete variable domain reads GAGVSQSPSNKVTEKGKDVELRCDPISGHTALYWYRQSLGQGLEFLIYFQGNSAPDKSGLPSDRFSAERTGGSVSTLTIQRTQQEDSAVYLCASTLTGMNTEAFFGQGTRLTVV.

This clonotype was seen many times. The J gene is TRBJ1-2, the V gene TRBV29-1, with D possibly being TRBD1 (6 bases). The CDR3 sequence is 14 residues long. The V end lost 4 bases, the J end lost 4 bases, and 16 bases lay between the germline ends. Germline CDR1 reads SQVTM; CDR2 reads ANQGSEA. The CDR3 coding sequence is TGCAGCGTTGGATCCGGGACAATATTCTATGGCTACACCTTC. Encoded protein: CSVGSGTIFYGYTF. The full variable domain, with the rest looked up from reference TRBV29-1 and TRBJ1-2, is SAVISQKPSRDICQRGTSLTIQCQVDSQVTMMFWYRQQPGQSLTLIATANQGSEATYESGFVIDKFPISRPNLTFSTLTVSNMSPEDSSIYLCSVGSGTIFYGYTFGSGTRLTVV.

The chain couples TRBV29-1 to TRBJ1-1; D not resolved. The V end was cut by 4 bases, the J end by 0 bases, with 9 bases between. CDR3 length: 13 amino acids. Germline CDR1 is SQVTM and CDR2 is ANQGSEA. The chain's CDR3 is CSVAQVVNTEAFF. The DNA for the CDR3 is TGCAGCGTTGCCCAGGTAGTGAACACTGAAGCTTTCTTT.

This chain uses TRBV4-3 with TRBJ2-7; a possible D gene is TRBD2 (6 bases). The CDR3 totals 13 residues. Germline values: CDR1 LGHNA, CDR2 YSLEER. V lost 4 bases, J lost 4 bases, and 11 bases lay in between. CDR3 region: CASSLYSGYEQYF. CDR3 DNA: TGCGCCAGCAGCCTTTATAGCGGTTACGAGCAGTACTTC.

This clonotype was recorded many times. This rearrangement joins TRBV28 to TRBJ2-7, with 7 bases lining up with TRBD2. The junction had 13 bases not matched to a gene; V was cut back by 11 bases and J by 3 bases. Germline V gives CDR1 MDHEN, CDR2 SYDVKM. The CDR3 totals 14 residues. This chain's CDR3 is CAARAGVGHYEQYF. CDR3 nucleotide sequence: TGTGCCGCTCGGGCGGGAGTGGGGCACTACGAGCAGTACTTC.

The chain recombines TRBV5-5 with TRBJ2-4; D possibly corresponds to TRBD2 (5 bases). This CDR3 spans 12 amino acids. Germline lookup yields CDR1 SGHKS and CDR2 YYEKEE (reference sequence). V lost 0 bases, J lost 9 bases, and 7 bases lay in between. The CDR3 region has the DNA TGTGCCAGCAGCTTGGATGAGGGCATTCAGTACTTC. The encoded protein is CASSLDEGIQYF.

The chain employs TRBV20-1 and TRBJ1-5; D remains unclear. V was clipped by 0 bases and J by 2 bases, with 8 bases between them. The CDR3 runs 14 residues. CDR1 DFQATT and CDR2 SNEGSKA come from the germline V gene (reference sequence). CDR3 amino acids: CSARDQRGNQPQHF. Here the CDR3 DNA reads TGCAGTGCTAGAGATCAAAGGGGCAATCAGCCCCAGCATTTT.

This clonotype was recorded at least ten times. The chain couples TRBV7-3 to TRBJ2-7; D is undetermined. The germline gives CDR1 SGHTA, CDR2 FQGTGA. V lost 0 bases and J 6 bases, leaving 15 bases between the germline ends. The CDR3 is 15 residues long. The chain's CDR3 is CASSLTGPVVGEQYF. As DNA, the CDR3 is TGTGCCAGCAGCTTAACCGGGCCAGTGGTCGGCGAGCAGTACTTC.

This clonotype occurred many times. The gene calls are TRBV28 and TRBJ2-5; 8 bases are a match to TRBD1. Germline V lookup: CDR1 MDHEN, CDR2 SYDVKM. The trim removed 10 bases at V and 3 bases at J, leaving 7 bases unmatched. The CDR3 spans 13 residues. Here the CDR3 DNA reads TGTGCCACCTGCCAGGGGGCGGAAGAGACCCAGTACTTC. Protein: CATCQGAEETQYF.

This chain links TRBV28 with TRBJ2-2; TRBD2 is a possible D gene (6 bases). Germline CDR1 is MDHEN and CDR2 is SYDVKM. Trimming left V 2 bases short and J 4 bases short, with 11 bases between. The CDR3 is 15 residues long. CDR3 DNA sequence: TGTGCCAGCAGTTTAGGAGGGTTGGGCACCGGGGAGCTGTTTTTT. Protein: CASSLGGLGTGELFF.

The sample holds many counts of this clonotype. The chain carries TRBV5-4 and TRBJ1-2; 8 bases line up with TRBD1. The CDR3 has 14 residues. V shed 0 bases, J shed 8 bases, and the junction held 6 bases outside the gene matches. Per germline, CDR1 SGHNT and CDR2 YYREEE (reference sequence). CDR3: CASSLARTGNGYTF. The DNA of the CDR3 is TGTGCCAGCAGCTTGGCCCGGACAGGGAACGGCTACACCTTC.

The table lists this clonotype with a few counts. This chain connects TRBV11-2 to TRBJ2-5; D is ambiguous. The germline gives CDR1 SGHAT, CDR2 FQNNGV. The CDR3 sequence is 14 residues long. The ends were cut back, 1 base at V and 5 bases at J, with 11 bases in the middle. CDR3 in amino acids: CASSLGFLGETQYF. Written as DNA, the CDR3 is TGTGCCAGCAGCTTAGGGTTCTTGGGGGAGACCCAGTACTTC.

This clonotype was recorded many times. The gene calls are TRBV7-2 and TRBJ2-5; 12 bases fit TRBD2. Trimming at V came to 4 bases and at J to 2 bases, leaving 2 bases not matched to a gene. The length of the CDR3 is 15 residues. Germline lookup yields CDR1 SGHTA and CDR2 FQGNSA. Here the CDR3 DNA reads TGTGCCAGCAGCTCGACTAGCGGGAGACAAGAGACCCAGTACTTC. The encoded protein is CASSSTSGRQETQYF.